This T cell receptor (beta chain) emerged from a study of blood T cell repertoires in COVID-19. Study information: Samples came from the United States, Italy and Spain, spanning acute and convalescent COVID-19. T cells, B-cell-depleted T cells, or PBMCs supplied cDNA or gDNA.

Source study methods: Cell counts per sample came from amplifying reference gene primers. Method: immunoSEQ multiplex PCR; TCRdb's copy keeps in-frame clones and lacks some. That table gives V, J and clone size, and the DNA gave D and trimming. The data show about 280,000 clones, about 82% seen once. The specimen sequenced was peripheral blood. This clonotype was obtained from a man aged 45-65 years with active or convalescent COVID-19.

CDR3 sequence (DNA): TGTGCCAGCAGTGAATTGGCGGCTAGCGCTCTTTCCTACGAGCAGTACTTC. The encoded protein is CASSELAASALSYEQYF. The chain links TRBV2 to TRBJ2-7, with D perhaps matching TRBD2 (6 bases). Germline-derived CDR1 and CDR2 are SNHLY and FYNNEI. V shed 2 bases and J shed 1 base, with 18 bases lying between them. This CDR3 contains 17 residues.